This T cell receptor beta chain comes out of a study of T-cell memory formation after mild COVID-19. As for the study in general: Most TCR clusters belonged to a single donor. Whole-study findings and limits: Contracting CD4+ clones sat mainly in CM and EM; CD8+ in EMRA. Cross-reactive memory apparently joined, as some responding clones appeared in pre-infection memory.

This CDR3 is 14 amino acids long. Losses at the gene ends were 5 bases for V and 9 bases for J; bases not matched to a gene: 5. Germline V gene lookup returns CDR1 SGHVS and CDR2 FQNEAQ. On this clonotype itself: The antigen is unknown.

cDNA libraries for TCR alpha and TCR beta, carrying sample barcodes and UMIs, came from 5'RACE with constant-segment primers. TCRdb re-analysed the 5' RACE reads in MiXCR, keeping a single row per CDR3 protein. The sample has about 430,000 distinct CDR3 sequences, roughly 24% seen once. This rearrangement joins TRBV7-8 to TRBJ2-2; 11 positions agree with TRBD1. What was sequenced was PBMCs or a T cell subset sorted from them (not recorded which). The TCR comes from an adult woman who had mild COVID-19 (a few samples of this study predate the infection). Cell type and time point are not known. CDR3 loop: CASSGQGAMRELFF. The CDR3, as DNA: TGTGCCAGCAGCGGACAGGGGGCTATGCGGGAGCTGTTTTTT.